The clone carrying this T cell receptor beta chain came up a few times. RNA transcripts yielded amplified TCR beta CDR3 regions. During a first-round RT-PCR of the TCR CDR3, the HTBI primer set was used. Each CDR3 protein gets one entry after TCRdb re-called the multiplex PCR reads with MiXCR. The sample has about 500,000 distinct CDR3 sequences; 15% to 20% are singletons. Germline V CDR1 and CDR2: MNHEY, SMNVEV (reference sequence). With 4 bases removed from V and 3 bases from J, the gap between germline ends came to 10 bases. The CDR3 sequence is 13 residues long. Clinical symptoms, serum thyroxine, TRAb, thyroid ultrasound and orbital computed tomography established diagnosis. The entry originates in a study of T cells in Graves' hyperthyroidism and ophthalmopathy.

This receptor was obtained from a woman aged 18-29 years with Graves' hyperthyroidism. Material for sequencing was blood. V and J are TRBV27 and TRBJ2-7; D uncertain. The CDR3 sequence: CASSSGFGYEQYF. The CDR3 DNA sequence: TGTGCCAGCAGTTCTGGGTTTGGCTACGAGCAGTACTTC.